This T cell receptor (beta chain) is drawn from a study of Graves' ophthalmopathy and Graves' hyperthyroidism. Study at large: Blood was drawn at initial diagnosis, before any treatment. Whole-study results and caveats: Blood also contained most of the expanded thyroid clonotypes above 0.001 frequency.

The authors enrolled newly diagnosed hyperthyroidism patients aged 18 to 65 with under 2 months' duration. Uncontrolled infections, pregnancy, lactation or other autoimmune diseases led to patient exclusion. Amplification targeted the TCR beta CDR3 regions, with RNA transcripts as the source material. HTBI primers were employed in first-round RT-PCR, then a second-round multiplex PCR followed. TCRdb analysed the multiplex PCR reads with MiXCR anew, one entry per CDR3 protein. The sample includes about 24,000 distinct CDR3 sequences, around 50% of them seen just once. With 3 bases removed from V and 2 bases from J, the gap between germline ends came to 20 bases. Per germline, CDR1 SGHAT and CDR2 FQDESV (reference sequence). The CDR3 is 17 amino acids. Details on this clonotype: Its specificity is unknown.

The sequenced sample was peripheral blood. The receptor comes from an adult woman with stable Graves' hyperthyroidism. The V and J genes are TRBV11-1 and TRBJ2-7, with D tentatively TRBD1 (6 bases). The CDR3 nucleotides are TGTGCCAGCAGCTTCCTGTCTAGACAGGCCAGCGCCTACGAGCAGTACTTC. It translates to CASSFLSRQASAYEQYF.